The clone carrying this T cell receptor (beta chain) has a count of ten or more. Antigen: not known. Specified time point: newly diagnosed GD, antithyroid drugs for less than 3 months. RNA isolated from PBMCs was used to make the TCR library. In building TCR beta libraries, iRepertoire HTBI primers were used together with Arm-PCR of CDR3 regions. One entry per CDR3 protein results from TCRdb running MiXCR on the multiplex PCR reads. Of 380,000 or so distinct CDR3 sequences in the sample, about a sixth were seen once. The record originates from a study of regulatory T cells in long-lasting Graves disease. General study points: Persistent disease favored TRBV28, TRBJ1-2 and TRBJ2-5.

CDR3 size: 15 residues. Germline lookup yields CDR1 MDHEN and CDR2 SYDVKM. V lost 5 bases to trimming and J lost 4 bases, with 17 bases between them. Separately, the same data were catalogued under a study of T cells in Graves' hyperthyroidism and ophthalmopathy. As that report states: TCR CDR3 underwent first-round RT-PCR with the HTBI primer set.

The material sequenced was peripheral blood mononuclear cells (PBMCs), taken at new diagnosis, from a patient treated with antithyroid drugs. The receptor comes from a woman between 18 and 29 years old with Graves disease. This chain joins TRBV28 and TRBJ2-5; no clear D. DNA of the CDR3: TGTGCCAGCAGTATCTTGTCCAACGCCATAGAGACCCAGTACTTC. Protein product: CASSILSNAIETQYF.